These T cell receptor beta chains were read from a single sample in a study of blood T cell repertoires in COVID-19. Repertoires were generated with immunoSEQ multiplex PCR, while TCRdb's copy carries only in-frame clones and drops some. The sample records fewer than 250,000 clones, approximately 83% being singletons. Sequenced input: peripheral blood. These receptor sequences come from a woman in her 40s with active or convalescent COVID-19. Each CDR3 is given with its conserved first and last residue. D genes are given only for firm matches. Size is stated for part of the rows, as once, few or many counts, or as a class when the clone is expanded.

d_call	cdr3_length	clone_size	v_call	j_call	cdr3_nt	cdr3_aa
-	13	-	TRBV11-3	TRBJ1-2	TGTGCCAGCAGCTTACGGGGGGGTATTGGCTACACCTTC	CASSLRGGIGYTF
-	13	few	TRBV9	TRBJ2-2	TGTGCCAGCAGCCTTTTCTATCCCGGGGAGCTGTTTTTT	CASSLFYPGELFF
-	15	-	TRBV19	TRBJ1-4	TGTGCCAGTAGTATGTCTGGCCAAAGTAATGAAAAACTGTTTTTT	CASSMSGQSNEKLFF
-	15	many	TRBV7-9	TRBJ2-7	TGTGCCAGCAGCTTAGTAACCGGGGTCCCCGGCGAGCAGTACTTC	CASSLVTGVPGEQYF
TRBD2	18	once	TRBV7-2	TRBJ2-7	TGTGCCAGCAGCTCACTATTAGCTAGCGGGAGGTACCCCTACGAGCAGTACTTC	CASSSLLASGRYPYEQYF
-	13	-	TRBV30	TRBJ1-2	TGTGCCTGGAGTGTGCAGGTGGGCTATGGCTACACCTTC	CAWSVQVGYGYTF
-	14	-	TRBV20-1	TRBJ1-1	TGCAGTGCTAGTCCCGGGGAGGGGTACACTGAAGCTTTCTTT	CSASPGEGYTEAFF
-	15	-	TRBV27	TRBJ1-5	TGTGCCAGCTGTACGACGGGCTCGGGGAGTCAGCCCCAGCATTTT	CASCTTGSGSQPQHF
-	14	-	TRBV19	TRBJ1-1	TGTGCCAGTAGTATCGCAGGGTATCGCACTGAAGCTTTCTTT	CASSIAGYRTEAFF
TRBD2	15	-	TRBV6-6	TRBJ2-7	TGTGCCAGCAGGGCTAGCGGGGGGAATTCCTACGAGCAGTACTTC	CASRASGGNSYEQYF
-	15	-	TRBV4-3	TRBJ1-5	TGCGCCAGCAGCCATTACCACAGCACCAATCAGCCCCAGCATTTT	CASSHYHSTNQPQHF
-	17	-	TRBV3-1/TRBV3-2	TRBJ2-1	TGTGCCAGCAGCCACCGTATAACAGGAAAAGCCTACAATGAGCAGTTCTTC	CASSHRITGKAYNEQFF
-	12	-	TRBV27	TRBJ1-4	TGTGCCAGCAGTTTACAGGGGGAAAAACTGTTTTTT	CASSLQGEKLFF
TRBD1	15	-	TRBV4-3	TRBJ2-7	TGCGCCAGCAGCCAACTGACAGGGCCGACCTACGAGCAGTACTTC	CASSQLTGPTYEQYF
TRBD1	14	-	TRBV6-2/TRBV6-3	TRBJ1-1	TGTGCCAGCAGTTACCTCACAGGGGGAACTGAAGCTTTCTTT	CASSYLTGGTEAFF
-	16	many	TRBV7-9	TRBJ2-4	TGTGCCAGCAGCTTAGGAGCCGGTCTAGCCAAAAACATTCAGTACTTC	CASSLGAGLAKNIQYF
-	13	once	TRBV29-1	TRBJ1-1	TGCAGCGTGGGCGGACAGCCGAACACTGAAGCTTTCTTT	CSVGGQPNTEAFF
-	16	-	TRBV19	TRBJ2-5	TGTGCCAGTAGTGTGGCGGGGGCGGTCTACCAAGAGACCCAGTACTTC	CASSVAGAVYQETQYF
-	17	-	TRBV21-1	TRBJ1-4	TGTGCCAGCAGCTTACGACAGGATCAATCAACTAATGAAAAACTGTTTTTT	CASSLRQDQSTNEKLFF
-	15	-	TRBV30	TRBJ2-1	TGTGCCTGGGGTCACAGTTTAACAACAAACAATGAGCAGTTCTTC	CAWGHSLTTNNEQFF
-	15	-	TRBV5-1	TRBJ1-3	TGCGCCAGCAGCTTGGGGGGAGGAACTGGAAACACCATATATTTT	CASSLGGGTGNTIYF
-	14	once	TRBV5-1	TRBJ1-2	TGCGCCAGCAGCTTGGACAGCTTAAACTATGGCTACACCTTC	CASSLDSLNYGYTF
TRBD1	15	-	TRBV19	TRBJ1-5	TGTGCCAGTAGTGACTACGGGACAGGGGATCAGCCCCAGCATTTT	CASSDYGTGDQPQHF
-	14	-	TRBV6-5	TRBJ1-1	TGTGCCGCGAGATCCCAGGGCTTATGGACTGAAGCTTTCTTT	CAARSQGLWTEAFF
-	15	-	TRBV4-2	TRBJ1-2	TGTGCCAGCAGCCAAGATCAGCAAGGGGCGGATGGCTACACCTTC	CASSQDQQGADGYTF
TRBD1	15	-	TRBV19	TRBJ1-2	TGTGCCAGTAGTCCTCAGGGGGCAGGAAACTATGGCTACACCTTC	CASSPQGAGNYGYTF
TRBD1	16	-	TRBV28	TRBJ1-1	TGTGCCACCCATGGGGCCACCGGGACAGGGGGCCTTGAAGCTTTCTTT	CATHGATGTGGLEAFF
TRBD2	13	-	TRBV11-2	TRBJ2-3	TGTGCCAGCGCGGTGGGAGGGTCGGATACGCAGTATTTT	CASAVGGSDTQYF
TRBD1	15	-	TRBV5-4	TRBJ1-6	TGTGCCAGCAGCTTACAGGGGATCCGGCTTTCACCCCTCCACTTT	CASSLQGIRLSPLHF
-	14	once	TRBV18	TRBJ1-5	TGTGCCAGCTCGCCACGGACTGCCAATCAGCCCCAGCATTTT	CASSPRTANQPQHF
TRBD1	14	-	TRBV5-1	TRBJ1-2	TGCGCCAGCACCCAAAGGACAGGTAGTGGGGGCTACACCTTC	CASTQRTGSGGYTF
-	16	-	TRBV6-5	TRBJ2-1	TGTGCCAGCAGTTCAGGCGGGGCCGACTCCTACAATGAGCAGTTCTTC	CASSSGGADSYNEQFF
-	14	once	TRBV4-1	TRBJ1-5	TGCGCCAGCAGCCAGGCACCTGGCAATCAGCCCCAGCATTTT	CASSQAPGNQPQHF
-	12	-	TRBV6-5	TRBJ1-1	TGTGCCAGCTCCCGACAGAACACTGAAGCTTTCTTT	CASSRQNTEAFF
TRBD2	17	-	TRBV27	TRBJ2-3	TGTGCCAGCAGTTTACCAGCGGGGGGCCTTAGCACAGATACGCAGTATTTT	CASSLPAGGLSTDTQYF
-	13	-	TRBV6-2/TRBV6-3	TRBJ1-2	TGTGCCAGCAGTTGGAGCCCCAACTATGGCTACACCTTC	CASSWSPNYGYTF
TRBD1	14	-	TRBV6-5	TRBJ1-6	TGTGCCAGCTCCGGGACAGGGGTTCAGTCACCCCTCCACTTT	CASSGTGVQSPLHF